This entry features one TCR beta chain sequence. The sample belongs to a study of T cell responses to AZD1222 COVID-19 vaccine. Across the study: Timing groups of about 4 and about 12 weeks for second doses were pooled.

CDR3 length: 11 residues. Germline loops: CDR1 MNHEY, CDR2 SMNVEV (reference sequence). Trimming shortened V by 10 bases and J by 4 bases, and 10 bases separated the two germline ends. Clones were read by immunoSEQ multiplex PCR, and TCRdb kept only the in-frame ones, dropping some. The sample yields 100,000 to 150,000 clones, about 87% seen once. The chain has TRBV27 and TRBJ1-1; D not certain. The sequencing used peripheral blood, collected on day 0 of AZD1222 vaccination. This sequence was found in an adult in good health. The CDR3 region is CATQVRTEAFF. The CDR3 DNA follows: TGTGCCACCCAAGTCCGCACTGAAGCTTTCTTT.